Listed here is a single T cell receptor beta chain. Its antigen is not known. Here immunoSEQ multiplex PCR was the method, and the copy in TCRdb shows in-frame clones only, minus some. This sample has around 20,000 clones, with 85% to 95% found just once. The V end lost 4 bases, the J end lost 0 bases, and 14 bases lay between the germline ends. This CDR3 spans 16 amino acids. From germline, CDR1 is SGHNT and CDR2 YYREEE (reference sequence). This specimen belongs to a study of regulatory and conventional T cells in RAG deficiency. General study results and limits: Shannon entropy was markedly lower and Simpson indices higher in RAG-deficient patients than control T-cell subsets.

Conventional CD4+ T cells were sorted from blood as CD25-low CD127-high cells. These data also formed part of another study, on regulatory T cells. This second study says: The primer mix had 52 TRBV and 13 TRBJ primers.

The sequence was obtained from a human donor in good health. Sequencing used CD4+ T cells sorted from blood. This chain links TRBV5-4 with TRBJ2-1; possibly TRBD1 for D (5 bases). Written as DNA, the CDR3 is TGTGCCAGCAGCCCGTCATACAGGAGCTCCTACAATGAGCAGTTCTTC. It is translated as CASSPSYRSSYNEQFF.